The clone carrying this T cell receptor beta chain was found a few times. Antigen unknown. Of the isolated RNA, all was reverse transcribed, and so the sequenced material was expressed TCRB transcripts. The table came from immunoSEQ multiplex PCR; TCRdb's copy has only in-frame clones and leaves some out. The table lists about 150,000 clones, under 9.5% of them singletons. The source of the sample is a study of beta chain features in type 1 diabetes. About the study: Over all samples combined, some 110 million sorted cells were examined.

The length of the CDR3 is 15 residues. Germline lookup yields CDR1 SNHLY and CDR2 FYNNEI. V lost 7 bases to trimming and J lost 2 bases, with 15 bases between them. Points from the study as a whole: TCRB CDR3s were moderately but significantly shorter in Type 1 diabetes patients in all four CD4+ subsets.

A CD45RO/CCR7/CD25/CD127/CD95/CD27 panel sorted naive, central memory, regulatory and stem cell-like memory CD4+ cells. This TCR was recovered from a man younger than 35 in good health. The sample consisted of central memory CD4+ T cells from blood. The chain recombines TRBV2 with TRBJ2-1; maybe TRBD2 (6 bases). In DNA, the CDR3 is TGTGCCAGCACCCGGGGGAGCCGAGCCTACAATGAGCAGTTCTTC. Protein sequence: CASTRGSRAYNEQFF. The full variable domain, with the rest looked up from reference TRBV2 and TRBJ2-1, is EPEVTQTPSHQVTQMGQEVILRCVPISNHLYFYWYRQILGQKVEFLVSFYNNEISEKSEIFDDQFSVERPDGSNFTLKIRSTKLEDSAMYFCASTRGSRAYNEQFFGPGTRLTVL.